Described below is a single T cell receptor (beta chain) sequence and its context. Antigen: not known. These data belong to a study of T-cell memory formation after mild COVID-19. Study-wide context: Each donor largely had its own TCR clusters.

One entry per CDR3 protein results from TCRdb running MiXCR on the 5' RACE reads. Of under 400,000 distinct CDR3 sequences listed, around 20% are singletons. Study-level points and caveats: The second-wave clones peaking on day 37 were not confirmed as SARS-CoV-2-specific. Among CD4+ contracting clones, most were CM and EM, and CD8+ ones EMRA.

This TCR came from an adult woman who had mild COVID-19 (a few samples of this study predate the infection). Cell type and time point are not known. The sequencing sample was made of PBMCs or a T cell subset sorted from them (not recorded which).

The CDR3 DNA follows: TGCAGTGCTAGTAGTTCTAGCTACCAAGAGACCCAGTACTTC. Protein product: CSASSSSYQETQYF. This chain connects TRBV20-1 to TRBJ2-5, with D tentatively TRBD2 (5 bases). The V and J ends lost 3 bases and 0 bases respectively, with 11 bases between them. The germline V gene has CDR1 DFQATT and CDR2 SNEGSKA (reference sequence). This CDR3 has 14 amino acids.